This entry is about one TCR beta chain. Its matching antigen is unknown. Its ends do not fully match the called genes, so a read error is possible. Only in-frame clones appear in the TCRdb table, and some are missing; sequencing was by immunoSEQ multiplex PCR. In the table there are roughly 100,000 clones, over 90% of which are singletons. The data stem from a study of siplizumab effects on memory and regulatory T cells. Overall study findings and caveats: Naive T cells seemed more diverse than memory cells; they also seemed major alloresponse contributors. Alloreactive sequences tracing back to unstimulated CD4+ memory cells fell significantly with siplizumab.

This TCR derives from a human donor in good health. The sample comprised Tregs sorted from blood.

In DNA form, the CDR3 reads TGTGCCAGCACCGTAGGGGACATCCAAGAGACCCAGTACTTC. Protein product: CASTVGDIQETQYF. V is TRBV9 and J is TRBJ2-5, with D tentatively TRBD1 (6 bases). The CDR3 runs 14 residues. Germline loops: CDR1 SGDLS, CDR2 YYNGEE.